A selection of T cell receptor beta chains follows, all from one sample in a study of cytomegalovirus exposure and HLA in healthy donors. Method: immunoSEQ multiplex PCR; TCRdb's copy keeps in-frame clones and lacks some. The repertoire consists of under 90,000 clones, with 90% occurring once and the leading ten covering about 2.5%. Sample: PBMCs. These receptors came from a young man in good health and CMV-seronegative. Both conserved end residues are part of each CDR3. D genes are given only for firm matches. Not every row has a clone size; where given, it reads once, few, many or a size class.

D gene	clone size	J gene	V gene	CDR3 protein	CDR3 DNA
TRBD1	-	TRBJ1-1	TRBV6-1	CASSDQGTANTEAFF	TGTGCCAGCAGTGACCAAGGGACAGCCAACACTGAAGCTTTCTTT
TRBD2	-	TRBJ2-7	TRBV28	CASKRGGSSYEQYF	TGTGCCAGCAAACGGGGGGGGAGCTCCTACGAGCAGTACTTC
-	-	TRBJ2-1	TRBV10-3	CAIQKHNEQFF	TGTGCCATTCAGAAACACAATGAGCAGTTCTTC
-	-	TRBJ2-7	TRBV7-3	CASNTYEQYF	TGTGCCAGCAACACCTACGAGCAGTACTTC
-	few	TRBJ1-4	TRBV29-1	CSVDPEGLGRGKLFF	TGCAGCGTTGATCCCGAGGGACTGGGACGCGGAAAACTGTTTTTT
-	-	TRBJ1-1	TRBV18	CASSRTGNTEAFF	TGTGCCAGCTCAAGAACAGGGAACACTGAAGCTTTCTTT
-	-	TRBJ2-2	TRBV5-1	CASSLYLRSGELFF	TGCGCCAGCAGCTTGTACCTGAGGTCCGGGGAGCTGTTTTTT
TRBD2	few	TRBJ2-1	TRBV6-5	CASSYVGLAGNEQFF	TGTGCCAGCAGTTACGTCGGACTAGCGGGTAATGAGCAGTTCTTC
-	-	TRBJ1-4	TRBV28	CASSRAGGSEKLFF	TGTGCCAGCAGTAGGGCTGGGGGGAGTGAAAAACTGTTTTTT
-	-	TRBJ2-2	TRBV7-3	CASSSPNTGELFF	TGTGCCAGCAGCTCCCCAAACACCGGGGAGCTGTTTTTT
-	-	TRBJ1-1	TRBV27	CASSSPPYTGAFF	TGTGCCAGCAGTTCCCCTCCATATACCGGGGCTTTCTTT
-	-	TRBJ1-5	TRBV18	CASSPTPPGNQPQHF	TGTGCCAGCTCACCAACCCCACCAGGCAATCAGCCCCAGCATTTT
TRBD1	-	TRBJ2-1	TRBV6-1	CASQQTGGVFNEQFF	TGTGCCAGCCAACAAACAGGGGGCGTTTTCAATGAGCAGTTCTTC
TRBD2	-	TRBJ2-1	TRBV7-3	CASSLTSERTSGISNNEQFF	TGTGCCAGCAGCTTAACTTCGGAAAGGACTAGCGGGATAAGTAACAATGAGCAGTTCTTC
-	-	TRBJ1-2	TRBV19	CASTETGPNYGYTF	TGTGCCAGTACCGAGACAGGACCTAACTATGGCTACACCTTC
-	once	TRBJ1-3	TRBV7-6	CASSLEMGPTRDTIYF	TGTGCCAGCAGCTTAGAGATGGGGCCAACTCGGGACACCATATATTTT
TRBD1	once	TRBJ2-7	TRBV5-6	CASSFAGTGESEQYF	TGTGCCAGCAGCTTCGCCGGGACAGGGGAGAGCGAGCAGTACTTC
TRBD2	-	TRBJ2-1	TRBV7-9	CASSFAGLAGGTNEQFF	TGTGCCAGCAGCTTCGCGGGACTAGCGGGGGGAACCAATGAGCAGTTCTTC
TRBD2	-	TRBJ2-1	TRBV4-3	CASSQDDAGGPNEQFF	TGCGCCAGCAGCCAAGATGATGCGGGAGGGCCGAATGAGCAGTTCTTC
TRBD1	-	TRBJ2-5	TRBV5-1	CASSRSGGRETQYF	TGCGCCAGCAGCAGATCAGGGGGCCGGGAGACCCAGTACTTC
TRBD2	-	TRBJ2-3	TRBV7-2	CASSLVAGNTDTQYF	TGTGCCAGCAGCTTAGTAGCGGGAAACACAGATACGCAGTATTTT
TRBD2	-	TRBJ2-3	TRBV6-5	CASSLAGVADTQYF	TGTGCCAGCAGTTTAGCGGGAGTTGCAGATACGCAGTATTTT
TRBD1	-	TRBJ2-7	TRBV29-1	CSVVLQRTGYEQYF	TGCAGCGTTGTACTCCAAAGGACAGGCTACGAGCAGTACTTC
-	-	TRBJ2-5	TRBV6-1	CASSDLGWTARQETQYF	TGTGCCAGCAGTGATCTTGGATGGACAGCGCGCCAAGAGACCCAGTACTTC